This T cell receptor beta chain derives from a study of T cell responses to AZD1222 COVID-19 vaccine. General study results and limits: Dominant CD4 TCR responses targeted spike regions 160-218 and 743-854. Seropositive AZD1222 recipients at baseline numbered only five or six. Only after the peak T cell response were repertoires sampled.

This table comes from immunoSEQ multiplex PCR, and its TCRdb copy is limited to in-frame clones, with some not included. The sample consists of 65,000 to 70,000 clones, around 82% of them appearing once. V dropped 1 base and J dropped 7 bases, with 5 bases sitting between them. The CDR3 contains 13 residues. CDR1 and CDR2 from the germline V gene are PRHDT and FYEKMQ (reference sequence). In the case of this clone: Antigen: not known.

V is TRBV13 and J is TRBJ1-6; D is ambiguous. Sequenced material: peripheral blood, taken 28 days after the second AZD1222 dose. The clonotype comes from an adult who received the AZD1222 COVID-19 vaccine. CDR3 in amino acids: CASSLDGNSPLHF. As DNA, the CDR3 is TGTGCCAGCAGCTTAGATGGGAATTCACCCCTCCACTTT.